This T cell receptor beta chain was sequenced during a study of T cell changes during pregnancy in multiple sclerosis (dated by TCRdb to the late 2010s). Concerning the study at large: The study looked at changes in the T cell repertoire across pregnancy in women with multiple sclerosis.

The CDR3 covers 14 residues, taking in both the cysteine and the phenylalanine. Only the CDR3 DNA stays, 42 bases, in frame from base 1. The germline V gene supplies CDR1 MNHEY and CDR2 SVGAGI. V lost 5 bases and J lost 7 bases; the stretch between them is 15 bases long. Concerning this clone: The antigen this receptor binds is unknown. Base qualities are missing; no much larger clone stands one base away.

Libraries were built with the immunoSEQ multiplex PCR assay. Imported from immuneACCESS, the table was reduced by TCRdb to in-frame sequences with V and J called. These copies leave out some clones; in studies compared against another copy, an unresolved V gene accounts for under half, and the cause of the remainder is not known. Here the sample has 35,000 to 45,000 clones; under 90% occur a single time. Approximately 5% of the sample is taken by the ten largest. Sequenced material: peripheral blood, taken in the second trimester of pregnancy. The receptor was isolated from a female donor in good health, enrolled as a control in a pregnancy study. The V and J genes are TRBV6-5 and TRBJ1-5; TRBD1 is a possible D gene, resting on 5 matching bases. The base sequence is TGTGCCAGCAGTCAAGGAGGGGTGCAACAGCCCCAGCATTTT. Its translation is CASSQGGVQQPQHF.